Each of the 4 T cell receptor beta chains below was sequenced from the same sample in a study of blood T cells in healthy people across ages (dated by TCRdb to 2013 to 2016). The library was generated by 5' RACE. The run used an Illumina HiSeq 2500. The second PCR ran for roughly 6 to 11 cycles and used a J-beta primer mix along with a sample-barcoded 5' primer. TCRdb trimmed the raw reads at Q25, called clones with MiXCR and kept productive beta chains. Each entry is one CDR3 protein sequence, shown with its most common DNA and genes. Counted in this sample were around 600,000 distinct CDR3 sequences; about 45% of them appeared once. Of the sample, 20% to 25% falls within the top ten clones. Sequencing was done on a sample of blood. All receptors come from a man older than 75 in good health.

This clonotype was observed a handful of times. This may come from a read error, since a much larger clone is one base off. The rearrangement links TRBV6-1 to TRBJ2-6; TRBD1 agrees at 12 bases. The CDR3 spans 17 residues. Looked up from germline, CDR1 is MNHNS and CDR2 is SASEGT. V was pared by 10 bases and J by 1 base, with 8 bases of the junction left unmatched. The CDR3 is CATGTGGPRSGANVLTF. CDR3 DNA: TGTGCCACCGGGACAGGGGGCCCAAGATCTGGGGCCAACGTCCTGACTTTC.

CDR3 sequence: CASRVYREEETQYF. The CDR3 DNA is TGTGCCAGCAGAGTATACAGGGAGGAGGAGACCCAGTACTTC. The genes are TRBV6-5 and TRBJ2-5, with D tentatively TRBD1 or TRBD2 (6 bases each). Germline V gene lookup returns CDR1 MNHEY and CDR2 SVGAGI. The ends were cut back, 6 bases at V and 5 bases at J, with 16 bases in the middle. This CDR3 is built from 14 residues.

The DNA of the CDR3 is TGCAGTGCCGACCAAAACAGGGAAAGCTACACCTTC. It is translated as CSADQNRESYTF. This chain links TRBV20-1 with TRBJ1-2; perhaps TRBD1 as D (6 bases). This CDR3 is built from 12 residues. Trimming left V 6 bases short and J 9 bases short, with 17 bases between. Germline CDR1 is DFQATT and CDR2 is SNEGSKA (reference sequence).

The table lists this clonotype with many counts. V and J are TRBV6-5 and TRBJ1-4; no reliable D call. V was trimmed by 0 bases and J by 8 bases, leaving 16 bases between them. The CDR3 has 16 amino acids. Germline V gives CDR1 MNHEY, CDR2 SVGAGI. CDR3 protein: CASSYSNPLGGEKLFF. CDR3 in DNA: TGTGCCAGCAGTTACTCGAATCCCCTCGGTGGGGAAAAACTGTTTTTT.